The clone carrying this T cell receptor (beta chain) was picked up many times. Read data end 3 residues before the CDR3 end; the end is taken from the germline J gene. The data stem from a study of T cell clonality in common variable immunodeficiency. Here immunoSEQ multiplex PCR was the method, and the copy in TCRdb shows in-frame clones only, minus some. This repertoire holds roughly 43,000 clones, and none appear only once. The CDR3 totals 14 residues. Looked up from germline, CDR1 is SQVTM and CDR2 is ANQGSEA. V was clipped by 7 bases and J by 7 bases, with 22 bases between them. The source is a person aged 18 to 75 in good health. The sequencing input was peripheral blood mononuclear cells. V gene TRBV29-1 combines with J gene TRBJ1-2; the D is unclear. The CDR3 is CSGDGPGLRSGYTF. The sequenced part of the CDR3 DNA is TGCAGCGGGGATGGACCTGGACTGAGGTCTGGC.